This T cell receptor (beta chain) was profiled in a study of blood T cell repertoires in COVID-19. Across 24 US areas, participants ranged in age from 18 to 89 years. In germline, CDR1 is SGHTA, CDR2 FQGNSA. The CDR3 totals 15 residues. V was cut by 2 bases and J by 9 bases, with 20 bases left in between. Some clones are missing from TCRdb's copy, which holds only in-frame ones; the method was immunoSEQ multiplex PCR. The data show 250,000 to 300,000 clones, approximately 84% seen once. This clonotype was sampled from a man between 18 and 35 years old who had recovered from COVID-19. The chain links TRBV7-2 to TRBJ2-7; possible D gene TRBD2, 6 bases. The sequenced material came from PBMCs or T cells enriched from blood (not recorded which). The DNA of the CDR3 is TGTGCCAGCAGCTTACTACTAGCTAAAGGTTCGGGGCAGTACTTC. Translated: CASSLLLAKGSGQYF.